The rows below give T cell receptor beta chains drawn from one sample of a study of chronic HIV infection and antiretroviral therapy. MiXCR, run by TCRdb on the 5' RACE reads, gives a single entry per CDR3 protein. The sample lists more than 25,000 distinct CDR3 sequences, over 7% occurring once. The sample consisted of peripheral blood. The receptors originated from an adult who had HIV and had not received antiretroviral therapy, or was an uninfected healthy control (not recorded which). Both conserved end residues are part of each CDR3. Each record gives: D gene, clone size, J gene, V gene, CDR3 DNA, CDR3 protein. A D gene is named only where the DNA matches it firmly. Where a row states a size, it is once, few, many or the class of an expanded clone; other rows omit it.

d_gene: TRBD1
abundance: few
j_gene: TRBJ1-6
v_gene: TRBV25-1
CDR3nt: TGTGCCAGCAGTGGGACAGGGATCCGTTCACCCCTCCACTTT
CDR3aa: CASSGTGIRSPLHF

d_gene: NA
abundance: NA
j_gene: TRBJ2-3
v_gene: TRBV15
CDR3nt: TGTGCCACCAGCAGAGAGGGCGGCGGCACAGATACGCAGTATTTT
CDR3aa: CATSREGGGTDTQYF

d_gene: NA
abundance: few
j_gene: TRBJ2-2
v_gene: TRBV4-1
CDR3nt: TGCGCCAGCAGAGGGGGGACGAACACCGGGGAGCTGTTTTTT
CDR3aa: CASRGGTNTGELFF

d_gene: TRBD1
abundance: many
j_gene: TRBJ2-7
v_gene: TRBV5-5
CDR3nt: TGTGCCAGCAGCCAACAGGGGGCTGCCTACGAGCAGTACTTC
CDR3aa: CASSQQGAAYEQYF

d_gene: NA
abundance: many
j_gene: TRBJ1-4
v_gene: TRBV20-1
CDR3nt: TGCAGTGCTAGTGTCCCTAATGAAAAACTGTTTTTT
CDR3aa: CSASVPNEKLFF

d_gene: TRBD2
abundance: many
j_gene: TRBJ2-2
v_gene: TRBV29-1
CDR3nt: TGCAGCGCTGGACTAGCGGGGGGGACCGGGGAGCTGTTTTTT
CDR3aa: CSAGLAGGTGELFF

d_gene: NA
abundance: few
j_gene: TRBJ2-1
v_gene: TRBV2
CDR3nt: TGTGCCAGCAGTGAAGAGGGGATAGGACCCTACAATGAGCAGTTCTTC
CDR3aa: CASSEEGIGPYNEQFF

d_gene: TRBD2
abundance: many
j_gene: TRBJ2-1
v_gene: TRBV29-1
CDR3nt: TGCAGCGTCACTTTGGAGGGGAGCGGGGGGGGATACAATGAGCAGTTCTTC
CDR3aa: CSVTLEGSGGGYNEQFF

d_gene: NA
abundance: NA
j_gene: TRBJ2-1
v_gene: TRBV20-1
CDR3nt: TGCAGTGCTAGAGATCTTGCCCGTGAGCAGTTCTTC
CDR3aa: CSARDLAREQFF

d_gene: NA
abundance: many
j_gene: TRBJ2-3
v_gene: TRBV4-3
CDR3nt: TGCGCCAGCAGCCAAGCCACAGGGACAGATACGCAGTATTTT
CDR3aa: CASSQATGTDTQYF

d_gene: TRBD2
abundance: many
j_gene: TRBJ2-1
v_gene: TRBV7-9
CDR3nt: TGTGCCAACACGGGGGGGCCTGGGAATGAGCAGTTCTTC
CDR3aa: CANTGGPGNEQFF

d_gene: NA
abundance: many
j_gene: TRBJ1-1
v_gene: TRBV5-1
CDR3nt: TGCGCCAGCAGGGTAGGCACTGAAGCTTTCTTT
CDR3aa: CASRVGTEAFF

d_gene: NA
abundance: many
j_gene: TRBJ2-2
v_gene: TRBV20-1
CDR3nt: TGCAGTGCTAGATGGGGCCAAGCGAACACCGGGGAGCTGTTTTTT
CDR3aa: CSARWGQANTGELFF

d_gene: TRBD1
abundance: many
j_gene: TRBJ2-5
v_gene: TRBV11-2
CDR3nt: TGTGCCAGCAGCTTCCTCATTTCCCGGGACAGTCCAGAGACCCAGTACTTC
CDR3aa: CASSFLISRDSPETQYF

d_gene: NA
abundance: NA
j_gene: TRBJ2-2
v_gene: TRBV4-2
CDR3nt: TGTGCCAGCAGCCAAGATCGGGCAGGGGTGACCGGGGAGCTGTTTTTT
CDR3aa: CASSQDRAGVTGELFF

d_gene: NA
abundance: many
j_gene: TRBJ2-5
v_gene: TRBV5-1
CDR3nt: TGCGCCAGCAGCTTGGATGAGACCCAGTACTTC
CDR3aa: CASSLDETQYF

d_gene: NA
abundance: many
j_gene: TRBJ2-3
v_gene: TRBV7-2
CDR3nt: TGTGCCAGCAGCTCCGGACAGAGCACAGATACGCAGTATTTT
CDR3aa: CASSSGQSTDTQYF

d_gene: NA
abundance: many
j_gene: TRBJ1-5
v_gene: TRBV4-2
CDR3nt: TGTGCCAGCAGCCTGACAGACAATCAGCCCCAGCATTTT
CDR3aa: CASSLTDNQPQHF

d_gene: NA
abundance: few
j_gene: TRBJ2-4
v_gene: TRBV7-9
CDR3nt: TGTGCCAGCAGCTTAGGTACGGAGTCCGGTAAAAACATTCAGTACTTC
CDR3aa: CASSLGTESGKNIQYF

d_gene: TRBD1
abundance: many
j_gene: TRBJ1-5
v_gene: TRBV6-1
CDR3nt: TGTGCCAGCAGTCCCGGGACAGGGTTAGGCAATCAGCCCCAGCATTTT
CDR3aa: CASSPGTGLGNQPQHF

d_gene: TRBD2
abundance: few
j_gene: TRBJ2-5
v_gene: TRBV3-1
CDR3nt: TGTGCCAGCAGCCAAGTTTCTAGCGGTGCGGAGACCCAGTACTTC
CDR3aa: CASSQVSSGAETQYF

d_gene: NA
abundance: few
j_gene: TRBJ2-7
v_gene: TRBV29-1
CDR3nt: TGCAGCGTTGAAGGTCTTAACGAGCAGTACTTC
CDR3aa: CSVEGLNEQYF

d_gene: NA
abundance: NA
j_gene: TRBJ1-2
v_gene: TRBV11-2
CDR3nt: TGTGCCAGCAGCTTGCAGCGGGATGGCTACACCTTC
CDR3aa: CASSLQRDGYTF

d_gene: NA
abundance: NA
j_gene: TRBJ2-2
v_gene: TRBV29-1
CDR3nt: TGCAGCGTTGAGAGGAACACCGGGGAGCTGTTTTTT
CDR3aa: CSVERNTGELFF

d_gene: TRBD1
abundance: NA
j_gene: TRBJ2-7
v_gene: TRBV27
CDR3nt: TGTGCCAGCAGTTTATCAGGGACAGGGGCCCACGAGCAGTACTTC
CDR3aa: CASSLSGTGAHEQYF

d_gene: TRBD1
abundance: few
j_gene: TRBJ1-5
v_gene: TRBV7-9
CDR3nt: TGTGCCAGCAGCTTAGTGGAGACAGGGGGTAATCAGCCCCAGCATTTT
CDR3aa: CASSLVETGGNQPQHF

d_gene: NA
abundance: many
j_gene: TRBJ2-1
v_gene: TRBV4-2
CDR3nt: TGTGCCAGCAGCCAAGCTAAGAGTGGGAATGAGCAGTTCTTC
CDR3aa: CASSQAKSGNEQFF